These 9 T cell receptor beta chains were all obtained from the same sample, sequenced in a study of T cells after yellow fever vaccination. MiXCR, run by TCRdb on the 5' RACE reads, gives a single entry per CDR3 protein. The repertoire has 96,000 or so distinct CDR3 sequences, 7.5% to 10% of them found once; the top ten carry 16%. The sequencing used CD8+ T cells not binding an NS4B(214-222) dextramer, sorted from PBMCs, collected around 14 days after the first yellow fever vaccination. Source of these receptors: a man aged 18 to 29 who received the YFV17D yellow fever vaccine.

The V and J genes are TRBV27 and TRBJ1-6, with 8 nucleotides matching TRBD1. The CDR3 runs to 14 residues. CDR1 is MNHEY, CDR2 SMNVEV, per germline (reference sequence). Trimming at V came to 6 bases and at J to 14 bases, leaving 12 bases not matched to a gene. CDR3 residues: CASRPGTGVLALHF. The CDR3 bases are TGTGCCAGCAGGCCCGGGACAGGAGTTTTAGCCCTCCACTTT.

This rearrangement joins TRBV5-5 to TRBJ2-2; weak D call: TRBD2 (5 bases). V was cut by 7 bases and J by 6 bases, with 16 bases left in between. Per germline, CDR1 SGHKS and CDR2 YYEKEE (reference sequence). CDR3 length: 14 residues. The CDR3 reads CASVSGSLSGELFF. In DNA form, the CDR3 reads TGTGCCAGCGTGTCGGGGTCCCTCTCCGGGGAGCTGTTTTTT.

This clonotype was seen a handful of times. This sequence joins TRBV11-2 and TRBJ2-1, with TRBD2 identical over 9 bases. The ends lost 6 bases at V and 6 bases at J; junction bases unmatched: 18. CDR3 size: 18 residues. The germline CDR1 and CDR2 sequences are SGHAT and FQNNGV. The CDR3 loop reads CASRKRTDLVLAGNEQFF. The CDR3 DNA is TGTGCCAGCAGAAAACGGACAGACCTTGTACTAGCGGGCAATGAGCAGTTCTTC.

The gene calls are TRBV12-3 or TRBV12-4 and TRBJ2-5; 8 bases align to TRBD1. This CDR3 spans 12 amino acids. V gave up 10 bases and J gave up 5 bases; unmatched junction bases: 6. CDR3 bases: TGTGCCACCCGTCGGGACAGGGAGACCCAGTACTTC. Amino acids: CATRRDRETQYF.

A few counts support this clonotype. CDR3 in amino acids: CASSYYFFLCSILHPTNEKLFF. CDR3 in DNA: TGTGCCAGCAGTTACTACTTCTTCCTCTGCAGTATCTTACATCCAACTAATGAAAAACTGTTTTTT. The rearrangement links TRBV6-2 or TRBV6-3 to TRBJ1-4; D is ambiguous. The CDR3 totals 22 residues. The V end lost 1 base, the J end lost 0 bases, and 27 bases lay between the germline ends. Germline CDR1 MNHEY, CDR2 SVGEGT.

The chain recombines TRBV7-2 with TRBJ2-7, with 8 bases aligning to TRBD2. Germline lookup yields CDR1 SGHTA and CDR2 FQGNSA. This CDR3 spans 14 amino acids. The V and J ends lost 1 base and 3 bases, in that order; junction bases with no gene match: 2. In nucleotides, the CDR3 is TGTGCCAGCAGCTTAGGTAGCGGGGACTACGAGCAGTACGTC. Its protein product is CASSLGSGDYEQYV.

The V gene is TRBV29-1, the J gene TRBJ1-3; maybe TRBD1 (5 bases). The CDR3 sequence is 17 residues long. V shed 0 bases and J shed 2 bases, with 17 bases lying between them. Germline CDR1 SQVTM, CDR2 ANQGSEA. CDR3 sequence reads: CSVEDRGLEATGNTIYF. In DNA, the CDR3 is TGCAGCGTTGAAGATCGGGGGTTGGAGGCCACTGGAAACACCATATATTTT.

The chain employs TRBV6-1 and TRBJ1-2, with TRBD1 matching 8 bases. CDR1 and CDR2 from the germline V gene are MNHNS and SASEGT. Unmatched junction bases numbered 10, after V lost 8 bases and J lost 8 bases. CDR3 length equals 13 residues. CDR3 sequence reads: CASARTGREGYTF. CDR3 DNA sequence: TGTGCCAGCGCTAGGACAGGGAGGGAGGGCTACACCTTC.

This clonotype was picked up a small number of times. The gene calls are TRBV15 and TRBJ1-2; D is uncertain. The V gene lost 0 bases and the J gene lost 7 bases, with 21 bases spanning the gap. This CDR3 spans 17 amino acids. The germline gives CDR1 LNHNV, CDR2 YYDKDF (reference sequence). CDR3 in DNA: TGTGCCACCAGCAGAGATCCGGCGTCGAAAGCTGGTTCTGGCTACACCTTC. Amino acid sequence: CATSRDPASKAGSGYTF.